Below, one T cell receptor (beta chain) is given with its context. These data originate in a study of blood T cells in healthy people across ages. A sample-barcoded 5' primer and a J-beta primer mix were used in a second PCR of roughly 6 to 12 cycles. MiXCR, applied by TCRdb to the 5' RACE reads, yields one record per CDR3 protein. The profile shows more than 1,400,000 distinct CDR3 sequences, about 43% of them singletons. The V segment lost 6 bases and the J segment 4 bases; nucleotides outside the gene matches: 14. The CDR3 loop spans 16 amino acids. Germline lookup yields CDR1 SQVTM and CDR2 ANQGSEA.

Sequenced material: blood. The sequence derives from a woman between 18 and 30 years old in good health. The rearrangement links TRBV29-1 to TRBJ2-3; 9 bases fit TRBD2. Here the CDR3 reads CSVGGLAGGQSDTQYF. The CDR3 nucleotides are TGCAGCGTAGGTGGATTGGCGGGGGGGCAGTCAGATACGCAGTATTTT.